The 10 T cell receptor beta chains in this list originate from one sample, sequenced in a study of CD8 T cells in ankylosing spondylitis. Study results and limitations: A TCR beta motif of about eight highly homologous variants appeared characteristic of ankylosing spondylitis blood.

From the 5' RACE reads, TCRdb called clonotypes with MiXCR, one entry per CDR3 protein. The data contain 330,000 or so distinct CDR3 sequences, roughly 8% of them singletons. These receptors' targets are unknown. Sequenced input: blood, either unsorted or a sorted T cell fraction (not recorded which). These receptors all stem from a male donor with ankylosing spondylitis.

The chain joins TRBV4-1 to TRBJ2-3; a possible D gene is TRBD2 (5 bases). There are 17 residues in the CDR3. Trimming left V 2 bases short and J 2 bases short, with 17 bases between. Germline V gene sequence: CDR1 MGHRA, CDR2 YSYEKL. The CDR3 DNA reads TGCGCCAGCAGCCAAACCCAGCGAGCGGAAAACACAGATACGCAGTATTTT. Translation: CASSQTQRAENTDTQYF.

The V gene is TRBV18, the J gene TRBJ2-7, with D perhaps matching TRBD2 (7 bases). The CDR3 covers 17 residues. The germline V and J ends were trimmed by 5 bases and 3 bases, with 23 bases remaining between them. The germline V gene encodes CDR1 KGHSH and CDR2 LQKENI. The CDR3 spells CASSSRGGTSSHYEQYF. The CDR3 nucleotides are TGTGCCAGCTCAAGTAGGGGGGGGACTTCCTCCCACTACGAGCAGTACTTC.

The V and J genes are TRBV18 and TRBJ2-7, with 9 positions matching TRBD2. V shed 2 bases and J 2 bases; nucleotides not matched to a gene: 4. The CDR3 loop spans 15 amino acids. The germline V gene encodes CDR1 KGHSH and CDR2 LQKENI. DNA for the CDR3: TGTGCCAGCTCACCAGGGGCGGGAGGGCCCTACGAGCAGTACTTC. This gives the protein CASSPGAGGPYEQYF. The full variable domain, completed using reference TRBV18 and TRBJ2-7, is NAGVMQNPRHLVRRRGQEARLRCSPMKGHSHVYWYRQLPEEGLKFMVYLQKENIIDESGMPKERFSAEFPKEGPSILRIQQVVRGDSAAYFCASSPGAGGPYEQYFGPGTRLTVT.

The CDR3 region is CASSLLRAGGSYEQYF. The CDR3 region has the DNA TGTGCCAGCAGCTTGCTTCGGGCGGGAGGGTCTTACGAGCAGTACTTC. The chain joins TRBV7-9 to TRBJ2-7, with 9 bases aligning to TRBD2. The CDR3 totals 16 residues. CDR1 is SEHNR and CDR2 is FQNEAQ in the germline V gene (reference sequence). Trimming removed 3 bases from V and 4 bases from J; junction bases left unmatched: 10.

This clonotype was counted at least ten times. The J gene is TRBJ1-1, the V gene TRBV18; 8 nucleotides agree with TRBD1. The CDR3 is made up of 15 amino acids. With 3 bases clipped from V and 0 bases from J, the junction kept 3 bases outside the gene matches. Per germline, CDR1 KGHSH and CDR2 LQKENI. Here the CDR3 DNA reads TGTGCCAGCTCACCGCAGACAGGGGTGAACACTGAAGCTTTCTTT. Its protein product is CASSPQTGVNTEAFF.

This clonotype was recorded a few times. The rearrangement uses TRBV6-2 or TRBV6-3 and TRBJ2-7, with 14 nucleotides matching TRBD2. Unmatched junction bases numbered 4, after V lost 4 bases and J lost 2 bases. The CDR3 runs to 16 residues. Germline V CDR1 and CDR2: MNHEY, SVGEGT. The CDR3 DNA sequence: TGTGCCAGCAGTTCGGGACTAGCGGGAGAAGCCTACGAGCAGTACTTC. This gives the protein CASSSGLAGEAYEQYF.

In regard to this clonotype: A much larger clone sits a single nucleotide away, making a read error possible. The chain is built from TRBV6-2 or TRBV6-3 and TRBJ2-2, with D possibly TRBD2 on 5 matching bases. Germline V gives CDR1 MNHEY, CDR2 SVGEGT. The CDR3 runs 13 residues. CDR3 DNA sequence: TGTGCCAGCAATGTGCGGAACACCGGGGAGCTGGTTTTT. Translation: CASNVRNTGELVF.

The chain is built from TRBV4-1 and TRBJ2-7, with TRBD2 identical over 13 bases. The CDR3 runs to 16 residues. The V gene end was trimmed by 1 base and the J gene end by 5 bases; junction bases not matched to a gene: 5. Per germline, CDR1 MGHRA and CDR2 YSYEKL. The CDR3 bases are TGCGCCAGCAGCCAAGTCACGGGACTAGCGGGAAACGAGCAGTACTTC. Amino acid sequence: CASSQVTGLAGNEQYF.

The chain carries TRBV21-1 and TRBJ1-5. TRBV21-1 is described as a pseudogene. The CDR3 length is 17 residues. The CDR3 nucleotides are TGTGCCAGCAGCCTTCGGAGGACGGTCGATAGCAATCAGCCCCAGCATTTT. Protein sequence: CASSLRRTVDSNQPQHF.

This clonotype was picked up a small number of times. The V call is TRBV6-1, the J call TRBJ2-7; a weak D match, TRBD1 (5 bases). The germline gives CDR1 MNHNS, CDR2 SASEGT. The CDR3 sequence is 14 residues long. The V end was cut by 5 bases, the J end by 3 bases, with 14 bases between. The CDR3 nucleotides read TGTGCCAGCAGTCCCCAAGGGGCAGACTACGAGCAGTACTTC. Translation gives CASSPQGADYEQYF.